This T cell receptor beta chain was sequenced for a study of cytomegalovirus exposure and HLA in healthy donors. The study, taken as a whole, reports: Association of a missense DCLRE1C variant with TCR beta V- and J-gene trimming was reported in a later analysis. HLA restriction was apparent for most CMV-associated TCR beta chains in a later analysis. In a later analysis, donors in an Asian-associated ancestry cluster reportedly had fewer N-insertions in productive TCRs than the cohort mean. The study flagged some 170 TCR beta chains as cytomegalovirus-associated.

Comments on this clone: The target antigen is unknown.

The primer mix had 60 Vbeta and 13 Jbeta primers. Repertoires were generated with immunoSEQ multiplex PCR, while TCRdb's copy carries only in-frame clones and drops some. The repertoire includes some 180,000 clones, over 60% of them detected once, and about 1.6% sits in the top ten. Germline-derived CDR1 and CDR2 are SGHDT and YYEEEE. The CDR3 is 16 amino acids. V lost 3 bases and J 5 bases, leaving 17 bases between the germline ends. Sequencing was carried out using PBMCs. This chain connects TRBV5-6 to TRBJ2-2; tentatively, D is TRBD2 (5 bases). The sequence came from a man younger than 35 in good health and CMV-seronegative. The CDR3 spells CASSSPDWRWTGELFF. The CDR3 region has the DNA TGTGCCAGCAGCTCCCCGGACTGGAGGTGGACCGGGGAGCTGTTTTTT. Combining the CDR3 with reference TRBV5-6 and TRBJ2-2 gives the whole variable domain DAGVTQSPTHLIKTRGQQVTLRCSPKSGHDTVSWYQQALGQGPQFIFQYYEEEERQRGNFPDRFSGHQFPNYSSELNVNALLLGDSALYLCASSSPDWRWTGELFFGEGSRLTVL.